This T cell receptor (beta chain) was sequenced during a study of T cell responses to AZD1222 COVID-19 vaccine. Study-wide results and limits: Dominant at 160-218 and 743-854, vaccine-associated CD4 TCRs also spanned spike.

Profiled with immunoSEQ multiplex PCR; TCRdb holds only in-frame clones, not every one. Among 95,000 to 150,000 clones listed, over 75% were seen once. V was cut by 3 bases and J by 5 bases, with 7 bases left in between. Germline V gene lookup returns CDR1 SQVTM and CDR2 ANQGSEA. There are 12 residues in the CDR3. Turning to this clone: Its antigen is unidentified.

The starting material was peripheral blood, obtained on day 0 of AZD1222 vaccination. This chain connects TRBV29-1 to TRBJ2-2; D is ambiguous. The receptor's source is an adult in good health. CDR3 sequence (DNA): TGCAGCGTTGAGGGGTCGACCGGGGAGCTGTTTTTT. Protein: CSVEGSTGELFF.